What follows are 26 T cell receptor beta chains derived from one specimen sequenced in a study of somatic mutations in cytotoxic T cells in rheumatoid arthritis (dated by TCRdb to 2016 to 2017). Receptor libraries were prepared by the immunoSEQ multiplex PCR assay. TCRdb's version of the immuneACCESS table is confined to in-frame rearrangements and falls short of the full clone set. An unresolved V gene accounts for under half of the shortfall where checked; the remainder is of unknown origin. The sample table contains fewer than 20,000 clones; only one count was recorded for around 70% of them. The ten largest account for roughly a fifth of the sample. Material: CD8+ T cells sorted from blood. These receptors were taken from a woman aged 55-70 years in good health.

This chain connects TRBV6-1 to TRBJ2-1, with 8 bases aligning to TRBD2. Trimming cost V 2 bases and J 6 bases; bases outside gene matches: 6. Germline lookup yields CDR1 MNHNS and CDR2 SASEGT. This CDR3 contains 15 residues. In DNA form, the CDR3 reads TGTGCCAGCAGTGAACTAGCGGGTGACGCCAATGAGCAGTTCTTC. Translating it yields CASSELAGDANEQFF.

V usage is TRBV7-8 and J usage is TRBJ2-7, with no clear D. V lost 5 bases to trimming and J lost 4 bases, with 12 bases between them. In germline, CDR1 is SGHVS, CDR2 FQNEAQ. This CDR3 has 13 amino acids. This chain's CDR3 is CASSANTDYEQYF. CDR3 nucleotides: TGTGCCAGCAGCGCCAACACTGATTACGAGCAGTACTTC.

V and J are TRBV2 and TRBJ1-1; 10 bases agree with TRBD1. Per the germline V gene, CDR1 is SNHLY and CDR2 is FYNNEI. Losses at the gene ends were 8 bases for V and 4 bases for J; bases not matched to a gene: 10. CDR3 length equals 15 residues. Here the CDR3 reads CASSPGQGGTTEAFF. The DNA for the CDR3 is TGTGCCAGCTCCCCCGGACAGGGGGGGACCACTGAAGCTTTCTTT. Looking up the rest from reference TRBV2 and TRBJ1-1 gives the full variable domain: EPEVTQTPSHQVTQMGQEVILRCVPISNHLYFYWYRQILGQKVEFLVSFYNNEISEKSEIFDDQFSVERPDGSNFTLKIRSTKLEDSAMYFCASSPGQGGTTEAFFGQGTRLTVV.

This clone occurred a few times. The V call is TRBV4-1, the J call TRBJ2-7; tentative D call: TRBD2 (6 bases). Germline loops: CDR1 MGHRA, CDR2 YSYEKL. V lost 5 bases and J lost 5, with 22 bases in between. The CDR3 has 16 amino acids. CDR3 nucleotide sequence: TGCGCCAGCAGCTCTCTGGGGGACTCGGTACCCCACGAGCAGTACTTC. Amino acids: CASSSLGDSVPHEQYF.

This chain joins TRBV27 and TRBJ1-4; 11 bases agree with TRBD1. The CDR3 runs 16 residues. Unmatched junction bases numbered 5, after V lost 5 bases and J lost 3 bases. Germline CDR1 MNHEY, CDR2 SMNVEV (reference sequence). The CDR3 bases are TGTGCCAGCAGTCCAGGGACAGGGGGGCCTAATGAAAAACTGTTTTTT. Amino acid sequence: CASSPGTGGPNEKLFF. Filled out from reference TRBV27 and TRBJ1-4, the complete variable domain reads EAQVTQNPRYLITVTGKKLTVTCSQNMNHEYMSWYRQDPGLGLRQIYYSMNVEVTDKGDVPEGYKVSRKEKRNFPLILESPSPNQTSLYFCASSPGTGGPNEKLFFGSGTQLSVL.

The chain has TRBV10-1 and TRBJ2-3; 7 positions match TRBD2. The CDR3 runs to 14 residues. In germline, CDR1 is WNHNN, CDR2 SYGVQD (reference sequence). The junction had 6 bases not matched to a gene; V was cut back by 3 bases and J by 6 bases. CDR3 sequence reads: CASSDSGLTDTQYF. CDR3 nucleotides: TGCGCCAGCAGTGATTCGGGACTAACGGATACGCAGTATTTT.

The chain has TRBV5-6 and TRBJ2-7; 7 bases agree with TRBD2. Germline V gene data show CDR1 as SGHDT and CDR2 as YYEEEE. The CDR3 loop spans 16 amino acids. V lost 4 bases and J lost 4; bases outside the gene matches: 14. The CDR3 DNA reads TGTGCCAGCAGCCCCTGGGGAGGAGGGGAGGGATACGAGCAGTACTTC. Its protein product is CASSPWGGGEGYEQYF.

The V call is TRBV7-6, the J call TRBJ1-1, with D perhaps matching TRBD1 (5 bases). The V end lost 1 base, the J end lost 4 bases, and 10 bases lay between the germline ends. This CDR3 is 14 amino acids long. Germline V CDR1 and CDR2: SGHVS, FNYEAQ. The CDR3 DNA follows: TGTGCCAGCAGCTTAGATGGGACGGGCACTGAAGCTTTCTTT. It specifies CASSLDGTGTEAFF.

The rearrangement uses TRBV30 and TRBJ1-1; D gene unclear. The CDR3 length is 12 residues. In germline, CDR1 is GTSNPN, CDR2 SVGIG (reference sequence). Trimming cost V 4 bases and J 3 bases, with 9 bases left between them. CDR3 region: CAWMRRDTEAFF. The CDR3, as DNA: TGTGCCTGGATGCGGAGGGACACTGAAGCTTTCTTT.

This clone was seen a few times. The V gene is TRBV4-1, the J gene TRBJ1-2; D is unresolved. Germline loops: CDR1 MGHRA, CDR2 YSYEKL. The germline V and J ends were trimmed by 0 bases and 5 bases, with 13 bases remaining between them. The CDR3 runs 15 residues. CDR3: CASSQEEVADYGYTF. The CDR3 DNA reads TGCGCCAGCAGCCAAGAAGAGGTGGCGGATTATGGCTACACCTTC.

The J gene is TRBJ2-7, the V gene TRBV30, with no clear D. Germline V lookup: CDR1 GTSNPN, CDR2 SVGIG (reference sequence). CDR3 length: 13 amino acids. The CDR3 DNA is TGTGGAATCCGGCTAGTCGGAGACTACGAGCAGTACTTC. This translates into CGIRLVGDYEQYF. The variable domain in full, with the rest retrieved from reference TRBV30 and TRBJ2-7, is SQTIHQWPATLVQPVGSPLSLECTVEGTSNPNLYWYRQAAGRGLQLLFYSVGIGQISSEVPQNLSASRPQDRQFILSSKKLLLSDSGFYLCGIRLVGDYEQYFGPGTRLTVT.

This chain uses TRBV6-6 with TRBJ1-1; weak D call: TRBD1 (5 bases). Looked up from germline, CDR1 is MNHNY and CDR2 is SVGAGI (reference sequence). Trimming pared 4 bases from V and 1 base from J, leaving 13 bases between. The CDR3 is made up of 15 amino acids. The DNA for the CDR3 is TGTGCCAGCAGTTCGTCGGACGGGGGGAACACTGAAGCTTTCTTT. It is translated as CASSSSDGGNTEAFF.

V and J are TRBV6-6 and TRBJ1-2; the D is unclear. The CDR3 spans 13 residues. The V end lost 7 bases, the J end lost 4 bases, and 13 bases lay between the germline ends. The germline V gene encodes CDR1 MNHNY and CDR2 SVGAGI (reference sequence). In DNA, the CDR3 is TGTGCCAGCACCTATTTTAGGAGCTATGGCTACACCTTC. Amino acid sequence: CASTYFRSYGYTF.

The J gene is TRBJ1-2, the V gene TRBV7-9; TRBD1 matches at 11 bases. The V segment lost 3 bases and the J segment 8 bases; nucleotides outside the gene matches: 5. CDR1 and CDR2 from the germline V gene are SEHNR and FQNEAQ (reference sequence). CDR3 size: 14 residues. CDR3 nucleotide sequence: TGTGCCAGCAGCTTCGGACAGGGGGCGGTCGGCTACACCTTC. It specifies CASSFGQGAVGYTF.

This clone was seen a handful of times. This chain links TRBV4-1 with TRBJ2-7; the D gene is possibly TRBD2 (6 bases). Trimming pared 3 bases from V and 2 bases from J, leaving 14 bases between. The CDR3 sequence is 15 residues long. In germline, CDR1 is MGHRA, CDR2 YSYEKL. The CDR3 DNA reads as TGCGCCAGCAGCCAGGGCTTAGGGGAGGCCTACGAGCAGTACTTC. Its translation: CASSQGLGEAYEQYF.

V usage is TRBV13 and J usage is TRBJ1-2; 7 positions match TRBD1. The CDR3 sequence is 14 residues long. Per the germline V gene, CDR1 is PRHDT and CDR2 is FYEKMQ (reference sequence). V was pared by 3 bases and J by 2 bases, with 3 bases of the junction left unmatched. The CDR3 DNA follows: TGTGCCAGCAGCTTGTGGACAGGCAACTATGGCTACACCTTC. Its translation is CASSLWTGNYGYTF.

The rearrangement joins TRBV19 to TRBJ2-6; D unclear. Looked up from germline, CDR1 is LNHDA and CDR2 is SQIVND (reference sequence). The CDR3 loop spans 15 amino acids. V lost 3 bases to trimming and J lost 4 bases, with 10 bases between them. In DNA, the CDR3 is TGTGCCAGTAGTATTGGGGTAACCGGGGCCAACGTCCTGACTTTC. This codes for CASSIGVTGANVLTF.

This clone was detected only once. The V gene is TRBV9, the J gene TRBJ2-1; D unclear. Germline-derived CDR1 and CDR2 are SGDLS and YYNGEE. This CDR3 has 13 residues. The ends were cut back, 0 bases at V and 8 bases at J, with 9 bases in the middle. CDR3 sequence: CASSVVPTDEQFF. The CDR3 DNA follows: TGTGCCAGCAGCGTAGTTCCTACTGATGAGCAGTTCTTC.

The chain carries TRBV6-5 and TRBJ2-7, with TRBD2 matching 12 bases. The V segment lost 6 bases and the J segment 0 bases; nucleotides outside the gene matches: 3. In germline, CDR1 is MNHEY, CDR2 SVGAGI. CDR3 size: 15 residues. The CDR3 nucleotides read TGTGCCAGCAGCTGGGGACTAGCGGGCTCCTACGAGCAGTACTTC. Translation: CASSWGLAGSYEQYF.

The chain employs TRBV6-1 and TRBJ2-7; possibly TRBD1 for D (7 bases). V dropped 4 bases and J dropped 0 bases, with 10 bases sitting between them. Germline CDR1 is MNHNS and CDR2 is SASEGT. This CDR3 comprises 14 residues. CDR3 sequence (DNA): TGTGCCAGCAGTGGGGGGGACAGCTCCTACGAGCAGTACTTC. Encoded protein: CASSGGDSSYEQYF.

This rearrangement joins TRBV4-2 to TRBJ2-7; D possibly corresponds to TRBD2 (5 bases). CDR1 LGHNA and CDR2 YNFKEQ come from the germline V gene. V was cut by 3 bases and J by 3 bases, with 21 bases left in between. This CDR3 comprises 17 residues. CDR3 bases: TGTGCCAGCAGCCAGGACCTAGAGGGCTCCCTGTACTACGAGCAGTACTTC. Translating it yields CASSQDLEGSLYYEQYF.

This clone was found once. V is TRBV27 and J is TRBJ2-7, with 8 bases that match TRBD1. The CDR3 length is 13 residues. Unmatched junction bases numbered 4, after V lost 6 bases and J lost 3 bases. The germline V gene encodes CDR1 MNHEY and CDR2 SMNVEV (reference sequence). As DNA, the CDR3 is TGTGCCAGCAGCTGGGGACAGGACTACGAGCAGTACTTC. This encodes CASSWGQDYEQYF.

The chain has TRBV5-4 and TRBJ1-1; D gene uncertain. Trimming shortened V by 2 bases and J by 4 bases, and 6 bases separated the two germline ends. The CDR3 totals 12 residues. CDR1 SGHNT and CDR2 YYREEE come from the germline V gene (reference sequence). The CDR3 loop is CASSLGSTEAFF. The DNA of the CDR3 is TGTGCCAGCAGCTTAGGGAGCACTGAAGCTTTCTTT.

This clone was seen once. This chain links TRBV13 with TRBJ1-1; no clear D gene. V lost 3 bases to trimming and J lost 2 bases, with 7 bases between them. This CDR3 spans 13 amino acids. Germline V gene lookup returns CDR1 PRHDT and CDR2 FYEKMQ (reference sequence). CDR3 DNA: TGTGCCAGCAGCTTGGCCACAAACACTGAAGCTTTCTTT. Translating it yields CASSLATNTEAFF.

DNA for the CDR3: TGCGCCAGCAGAAACACAGGGACCGAGCAGTACTTC. Protein sequence: CASRNTGTEQYF. This chain links TRBV4-1 with TRBJ2-5, with D maybe TRBD1 (6 bases). The DNA end is more similar to TRBJ2-7, so the J call may be wrong. CDR3 size: 12 residues. Germline-derived CDR1 and CDR2 are MGHRA and YSYEKL.

The chain couples TRBV18 to TRBJ2-1; 12 positions agree with TRBD1. The ends lost 6 bases at V and 8 bases at J; junction bases unmatched: 8. CDR1 is KGHSH and CDR2 is LQKENI in the germline V gene. CDR3 size: 15 residues. The CDR3 region is CASSGTGGSRDEQFF. The CDR3 DNA reads as TGTGCCAGCTCGGGGACAGGGGGCAGCCGGGATGAGCAGTTCTTC.